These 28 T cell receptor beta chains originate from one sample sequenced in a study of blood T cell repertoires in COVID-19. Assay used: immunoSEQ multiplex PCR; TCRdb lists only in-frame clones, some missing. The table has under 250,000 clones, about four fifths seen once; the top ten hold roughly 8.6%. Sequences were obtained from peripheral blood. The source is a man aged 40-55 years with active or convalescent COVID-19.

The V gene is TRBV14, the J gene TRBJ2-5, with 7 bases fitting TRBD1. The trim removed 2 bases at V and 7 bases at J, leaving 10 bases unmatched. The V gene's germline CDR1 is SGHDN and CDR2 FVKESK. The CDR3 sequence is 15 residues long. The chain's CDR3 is CASSQSGGAFRTQYF. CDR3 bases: TGTGCCAGCAGCCAATCAGGGGGTGCTTTTCGGACCCAGTACTTC.

CDR3 sequence: CSVSGTGEAFF. CDR3 coding DNA: TGCAGCGTCTCCGGGACAGGGGAAGCTTTCTTT. This rearrangement joins TRBV29-1 to TRBJ1-1; 9 bases are a match to TRBD1. The CDR3 has 11 residues. Germline CDR1 reads SQVTM; CDR2 reads ANQGSEA. Germline trimming cut 6 bases from V and 8 bases from J; bases unmatched to any gene: 4.

This chain's CDR3 is CASSQAGGGVPGELFF. Here the CDR3 DNA reads TGCGCCAGCAGCCAAGCGGGTGGCGGGGTCCCCGGGGAGCTGTTTTTT. The chain links TRBV4-3 to TRBJ2-2; D possibly corresponds to TRBD2 (6 bases). Germline values: CDR1 LGHNA, CDR2 YSLEER. Trimming left V 1 base short and J 6 bases short, with 15 bases between. CDR3 size: 16 residues.

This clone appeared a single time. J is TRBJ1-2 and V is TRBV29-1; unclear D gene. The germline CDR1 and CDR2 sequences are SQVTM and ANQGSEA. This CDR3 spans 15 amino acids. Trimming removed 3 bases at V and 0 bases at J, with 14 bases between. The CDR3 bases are TGCAGCGTTGATTGGGCCGCAGAAACTAACTATGGCTACACCTTC. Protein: CSVDWAAETNYGYTF. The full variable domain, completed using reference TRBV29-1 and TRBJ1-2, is SAVISQKPSRDICQRGTSLTIQCQVDSQVTMMFWYRQQPGQSLTLIATANQGSEATYESGFVIDKFPISRPNLTFSTLTVSNMSPEDSSIYLCSVDWAAETNYGYTFGSGTRLTVV.

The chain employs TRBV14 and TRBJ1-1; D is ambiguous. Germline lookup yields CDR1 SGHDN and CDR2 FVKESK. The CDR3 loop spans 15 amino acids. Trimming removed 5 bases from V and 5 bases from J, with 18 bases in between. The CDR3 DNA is TGTGCCAGCAGCTTCCTGGCGGGGTCCAGAACTGAAGCTTTCTTT. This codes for CASSFLAGSRTEAFF. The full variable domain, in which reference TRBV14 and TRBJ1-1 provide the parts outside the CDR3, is EAGVTQFPSHSVIEKGQTVTLRCDPISGHDNLYWYRRVMGKEIKFLLHFVKESKQDESGMPNNRFLAERTGGTYSTLKVQPAELEDSGVYFCASSFLAGSRTEAFFGQGTRLTVV.

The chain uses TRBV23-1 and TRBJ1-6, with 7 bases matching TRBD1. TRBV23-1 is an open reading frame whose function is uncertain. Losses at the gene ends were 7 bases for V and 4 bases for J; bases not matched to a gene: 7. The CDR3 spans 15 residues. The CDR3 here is CASTRQGLYNSPLHF. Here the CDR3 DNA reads TGCGCCAGCACCAGACAGGGCTTATATAATTCACCCCTCCACTTT.

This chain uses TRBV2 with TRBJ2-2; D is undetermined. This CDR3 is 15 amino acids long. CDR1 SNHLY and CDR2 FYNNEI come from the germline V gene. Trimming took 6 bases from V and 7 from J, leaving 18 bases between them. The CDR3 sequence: CASSPTVSRGGELFF. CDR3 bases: TGTGCCAGCAGCCCGACGGTCTCCCGCGGCGGGGAGCTGTTTTTT.

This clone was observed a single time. CDR3 nucleotide sequence: TGTGCCAGCAGTCAGGACAGGGTTGGAAACACCATATATTTT. Translation gives CASSQDRVGNTIYF. The gene calls are TRBV28 and TRBJ1-3; 8 bases align to TRBD1. This CDR3 contains 14 residues. The trim removed 5 bases at V and 3 bases at J, leaving 3 bases unmatched. Germline V gives CDR1 MDHEN, CDR2 SYDVKM.

CDR3 coding DNA: TGTGCCAGCAGTGAAGGCGTCAAGCAGTACTTC. This sequence encodes CASSEGVKQYF. The chain uses TRBV6-1 and TRBJ2-7; no definite D call. The length of the CDR3 is 11 residues. Germline CDR1 is MNHNS and CDR2 is SASEGT. Trimming took 1 base from V and 8 from J, leaving 6 bases between them.

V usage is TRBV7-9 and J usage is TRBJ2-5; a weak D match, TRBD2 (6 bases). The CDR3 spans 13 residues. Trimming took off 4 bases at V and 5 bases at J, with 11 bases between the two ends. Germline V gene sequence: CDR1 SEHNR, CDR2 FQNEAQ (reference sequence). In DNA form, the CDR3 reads TGTGCCAGCAGCTATGCGGGATGGGAGACCCAGTACTTC. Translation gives CASSYAGWETQYF.

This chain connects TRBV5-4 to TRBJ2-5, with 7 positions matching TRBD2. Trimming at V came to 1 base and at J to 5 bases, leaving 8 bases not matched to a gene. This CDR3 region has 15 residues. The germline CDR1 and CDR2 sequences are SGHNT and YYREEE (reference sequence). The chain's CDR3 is CASSLRSGTRETQYF. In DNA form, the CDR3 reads TGTGCCAGCAGCTTGCGCAGCGGGACGCGGGAGACCCAGTACTTC. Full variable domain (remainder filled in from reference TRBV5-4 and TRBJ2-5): ETGVTQSPTHLIKTRGQQVTLRCSSQSGHNTVSWYQQALGQGPQFIFQYYREEENGRGNFPPRFSGLQFPNYSSELNVNALELDDSALYLCASSLRSGTRETQYFGPGTRLLVL.

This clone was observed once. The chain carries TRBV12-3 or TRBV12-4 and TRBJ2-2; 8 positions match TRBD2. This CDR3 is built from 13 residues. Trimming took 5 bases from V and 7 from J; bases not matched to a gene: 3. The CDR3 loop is CASSPGGVGELFF. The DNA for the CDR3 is TGTGCCAGCAGTCCGGGGGGGGTCGGGGAGCTGTTTTTT.

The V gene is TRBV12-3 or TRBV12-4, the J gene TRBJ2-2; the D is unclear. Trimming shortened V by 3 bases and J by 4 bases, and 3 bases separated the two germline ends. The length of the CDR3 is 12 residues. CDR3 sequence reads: CASSFRTGELFF. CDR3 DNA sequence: TGTGCCAGCAGTTTTCGCACCGGGGAGCTGTTTTTT.

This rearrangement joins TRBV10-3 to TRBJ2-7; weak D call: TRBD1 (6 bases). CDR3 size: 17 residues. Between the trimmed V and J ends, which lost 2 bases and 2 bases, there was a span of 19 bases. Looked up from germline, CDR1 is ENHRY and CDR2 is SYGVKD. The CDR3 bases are TGTGCCATCAGTGAGGCACAGACAGGCACTAATACCTACGAGCAGTACTTC. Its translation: CAISEAQTGTNTYEQYF.

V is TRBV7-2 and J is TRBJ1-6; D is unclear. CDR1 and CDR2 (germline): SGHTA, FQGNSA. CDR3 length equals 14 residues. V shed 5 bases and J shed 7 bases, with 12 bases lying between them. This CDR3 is CASSHSFQNSPLHF. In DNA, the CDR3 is TGTGCCAGCAGCCACAGTTTCCAGAATTCACCCCTCCACTTT.

The DNA of the CDR3 is TGTGCCAGCAACCTGGGACAGGGAAATTCACCCCTCCACTTT. This encodes CASNLGQGNSPLHF. The chain combines TRBV6-5 with TRBJ1-6; TRBD1 matches 9 bases. V lost 7 bases to trimming and J lost 7 bases; unmatched junction nucleotides: 5. In germline, CDR1 is MNHEY, CDR2 SVGAGI. The CDR3 totals 14 residues.

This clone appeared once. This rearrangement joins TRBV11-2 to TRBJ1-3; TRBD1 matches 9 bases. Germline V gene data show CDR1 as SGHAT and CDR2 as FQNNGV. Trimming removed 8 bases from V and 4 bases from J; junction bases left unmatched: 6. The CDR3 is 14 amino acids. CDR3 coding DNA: TGTGCCAGCGGAATCGGGACAGGGGGAAACACCATATATTTT. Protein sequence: CASGIGTGGNTIYF.

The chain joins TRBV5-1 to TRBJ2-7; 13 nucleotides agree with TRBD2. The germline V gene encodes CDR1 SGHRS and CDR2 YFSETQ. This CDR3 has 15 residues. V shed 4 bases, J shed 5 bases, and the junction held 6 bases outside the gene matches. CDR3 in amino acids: CASSRTSGGSNEQYF. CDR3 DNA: TGCGCCAGCAGCAGGACTAGCGGGGGAAGTAACGAGCAGTACTTC.

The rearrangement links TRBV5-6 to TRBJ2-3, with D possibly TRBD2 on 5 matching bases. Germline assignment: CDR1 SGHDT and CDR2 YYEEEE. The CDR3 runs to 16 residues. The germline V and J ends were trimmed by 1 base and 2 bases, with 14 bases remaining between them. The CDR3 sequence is CASSLYVGSITDTQYF. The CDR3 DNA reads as TGTGCCAGCAGCTTGTATGTGGGGAGTATCACAGATACGCAGTATTTT.

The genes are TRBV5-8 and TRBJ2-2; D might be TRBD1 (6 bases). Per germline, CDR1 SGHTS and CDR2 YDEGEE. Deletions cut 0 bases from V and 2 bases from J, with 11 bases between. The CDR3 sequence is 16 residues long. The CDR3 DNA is TGTGCCAGCAGCTTGGAAAGGGGGTCCAACACCGGGGAGCTGTTTTTT. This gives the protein CASSLERGSNTGELFF.

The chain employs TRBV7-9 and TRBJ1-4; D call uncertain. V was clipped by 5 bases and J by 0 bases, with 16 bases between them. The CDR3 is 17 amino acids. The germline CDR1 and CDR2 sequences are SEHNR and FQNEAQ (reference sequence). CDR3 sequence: CASSPGGPPATNEKLFF. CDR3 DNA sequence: TGTGCCAGCAGCCCCGGAGGACCTCCGGCAACTAATGAAAAACTGTTTTTT.

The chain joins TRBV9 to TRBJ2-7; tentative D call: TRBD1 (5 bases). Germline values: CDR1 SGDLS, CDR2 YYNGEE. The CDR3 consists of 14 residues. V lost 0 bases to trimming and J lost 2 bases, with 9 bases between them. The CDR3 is CASSVEQATYEQYF. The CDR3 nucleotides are TGTGCCAGCAGCGTAGAACAGGCGACCTACGAGCAGTACTTC.

CDR3 in amino acids: CATSDPGTGLGEQYF. In DNA form, the CDR3 reads TGTGCCACCAGTGATCCCGGGACAGGTCTTGGCGAGCAGTACTTC. V is TRBV24-1 and J is TRBJ2-7; 8 bases match TRBD1. Germline V gene sequence: CDR1 KGHDR, CDR2 SFDVKD. The CDR3 loop spans 15 amino acids. Trimming took 3 bases from V and 6 from J; bases not matched to a gene: 9.

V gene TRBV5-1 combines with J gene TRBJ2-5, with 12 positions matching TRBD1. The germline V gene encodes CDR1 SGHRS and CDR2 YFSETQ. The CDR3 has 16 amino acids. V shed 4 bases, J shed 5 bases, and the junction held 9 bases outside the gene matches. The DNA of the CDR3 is TGCGCCAGCAGCCCGGGAGGGACAGGGGGCCAGGAGACCCAGTACTTC. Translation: CASSPGGTGGQETQYF.

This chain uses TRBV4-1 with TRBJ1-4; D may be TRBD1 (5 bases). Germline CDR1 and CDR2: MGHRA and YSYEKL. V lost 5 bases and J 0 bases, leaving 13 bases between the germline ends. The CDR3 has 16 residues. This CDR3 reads CASSMARATTNEKLFF. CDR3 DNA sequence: TGCGCCAGCAGCATGGCCAGGGCTACAACTAATGAAAAACTGTTTTTT.

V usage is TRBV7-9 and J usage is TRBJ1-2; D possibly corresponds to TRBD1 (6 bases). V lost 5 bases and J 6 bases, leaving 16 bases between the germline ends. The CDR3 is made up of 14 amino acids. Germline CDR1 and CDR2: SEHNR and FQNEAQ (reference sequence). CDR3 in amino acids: CASSPGVGDDGYTF. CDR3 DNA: TGTGCCAGCAGCCCAGGGGTGGGGGATGATGGCTACACCTTC.

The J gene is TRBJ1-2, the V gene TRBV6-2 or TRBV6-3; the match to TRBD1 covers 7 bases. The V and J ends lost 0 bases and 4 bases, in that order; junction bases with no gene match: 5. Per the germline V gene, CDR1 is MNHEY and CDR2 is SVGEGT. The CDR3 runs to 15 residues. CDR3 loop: CASSYSPGTVYGYTF. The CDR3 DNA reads TGTGCCAGCAGTTACTCCCCGGGGACAGTCTATGGCTACACCTTC.

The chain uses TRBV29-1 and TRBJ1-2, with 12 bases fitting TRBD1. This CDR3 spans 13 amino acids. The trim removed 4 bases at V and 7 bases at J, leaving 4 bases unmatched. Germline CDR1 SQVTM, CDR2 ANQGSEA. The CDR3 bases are TGCAGCGTTGGAAGGGACAGGGGGCTTGGCTACACCTTC. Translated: CSVGRDRGLGYTF.